Listed below are T cell receptor beta chains from one sample, sequenced in a study of blood T cells in healthy people across ages. Using its own MiXCR run on the 5' RACE reads, TCRdb lists one record per CDR3 protein. The table has roughly 700,000 distinct CDR3 sequences, around 45% seen once. The specimen was blood. The source is a woman aged 55-69 years in good health. Both conserved end residues are part of each CDR3. A D gene is named only where the DNA matches it firmly. A clone size is listed for some rows: how often the clone was seen (once, few, many), or a class if it is expanded.

j_call,d_call,clone_size,v_call,cdr3_length,cdr3_aa,cdr3_nt
TRBJ1-5,-,-,TRBV12-3/TRBV12-4,15,CASSAALTGGEPQHF,TGTGCCAGCAGCGCGGCTTTGACAGGAGGGGAGCCCCAGCATTTT
TRBJ2-6,-,few,TRBV3-1,15,CASSKGVSGANVLTF,TGTGCCAGCAGCAAGGGCGTCTCTGGGGCCAACGTCCTGACTTTC
TRBJ2-1,TRBD2,-,TRBV29-1,15,CSVTGTTQAYNEQFF,TGCAGCGTTACCGGGACTACCCAGGCCTACAATGAGCAGTTCTTC
TRBJ1-4,-,-,TRBV20-1,14,CSARTRDTAEKLFF,TGCAGTGCTCGCACCCGGGACACCGCCGAAAAACTGTTTTTT
TRBJ1-1,TRBD1,-,TRBV12-3/TRBV12-4,15,CASSENRGHYTEAFF,TGTGCCAGCAGTGAAAACAGGGGGCATTACACTGAAGCTTTCTTT
TRBJ2-7,TRBD2,few,TRBV20-1,15,CSQLFLLAGAYEQYF,TGCAGCCAACTTTTTCTGCTAGCGGGAGCCTACGAGCAGTACTTC
TRBJ2-3,TRBD2,-,TRBV20-1,13,CSAERGQGDTQYF,TGCAGTGCTGAGCGGGGGCAGGGAGATACGCAGTATTTT
TRBJ2-1,TRBD2,-,TRBV20-1,16,CSASKGLAGGYNEQFF,TGCAGTGCTAGTAAGGGACTAGCGGGAGGATACAATGAGCAGTTCTTC
TRBJ2-1,-,few,TRBV5-1,15,CASSLGGWALDEQFF,TGCGCCAGCAGCTTGGGTGGCTGGGCACTCGATGAGCAGTTCTTC
TRBJ2-2,TRBD1,-,TRBV7-2,15,CASSSQGAGTGELFF,TGTGCCAGCAGCTCACAGGGGGCGGGCACCGGGGAGCTGTTTTTT
TRBJ2-7,TRBD2,-,TRBV2,15,CASSRGLANRDEQYF,TGTGCCAGCAGTCGGGGACTAGCGAATCGGGATGAGCAGTACTTC
TRBJ2-6,-,-,TRBV4-1,15,CASSQFLAGANVLTF,TGCGCCAGCAGCCAATTTCTAGCGGGGGCCAACGTCCTGACTTTC
TRBJ2-3,TRBD1,few,TRBV28,15,CASLDRVQGTDTQYF,TGTGCCAGCCTCGACAGGGTACAGGGCACAGATACGCAGTATTTT
TRBJ2-1,-,-,TRBV7-2,18,CASSSRGQGLSSYNEQFF,TGTGCCAGCAGCTCCCGCGGGCAGGGGCTCAGCTCCTACAATGAGCAGTTCTTC
TRBJ1-2,TRBD1,-,TRBV7-2,13,CASSHRDRVLDTF,TGTGCCAGCAGCCACCGGGACAGGGTCCTGGACACCTTC
TRBJ1-2,TRBD1,once,TRBV7-2,14,CVSSPTGTNYGYTF,TGTGTCAGCAGCCCGACAGGGACGAACTATGGCTACACCTTC
TRBJ1-4,TRBD1,-,TRBV4-1,15,CACSQGRTGGEKLFF,TGCGCCTGCAGCCAAGGAAGGACAGGGGGCGAAAAACTGTTTTTT
TRBJ2-7,-,-,TRBV6-2/TRBV6-3,14,CASRRRGLGYEQYF,TGTGCCAGCAGGCGCCGGGGTCTTGGTTACGAGCAGTACTTC
TRBJ2-2,-,few,TRBV7-8,15,CASSLVGLSTGELFF,TGTGCCAGCAGCTTAGTAGGCCTGTCCACCGGGGAGCTGTTTTTT
TRBJ1-2,-,-,TRBV7-2,14,CASSLGPGVYGYTF,TGTGCCAGCAGCTTAGGCCCTGGGGTTTATGGCTACACCTTC
TRBJ2-5,-,few,TRBV2,14,CAGKSGTSQETQYF,TGTGCCGGGAAGTCCGGGACAAGCCAAGAGACCCAGTACTTC
TRBJ2-7,-,-,TRBV28,11,CLVGRAYEQYF,TGTTTAGTCGGGAGAGCCTACGAGCAGTACTTC
TRBJ2-7,-,-,TRBV20-1,12,CSALRQTYEQYF,TGCAGTGCTTTAAGACAGACCTACGAGCAGTACTTC
TRBJ2-7,-,many,TRBV5-1,15,CASSLTGRGSGEQYF,TGCGCCAGCAGCCTTACAGGGAGGGGTTCCGGCGAGCAGTACTTC
TRBJ2-1,-,-,TRBV9,15,CASSVSEGSYNEQFF,TGTGCCAGCAGCGTAAGCGAGGGCTCCTACAATGAGCAGTTCTTC
TRBJ2-5,-,-,TRBV28,13,CASSSARWETQYF,TGTGCCAGCAGTTCTGCCCGGTGGGAGACCCAGTACTTC
TRBJ2-5,TRBD1,-,TRBV25-1,14,CASSESRQGETQYF,TGTGCCAGCAGTGAATCGCGACAGGGAGAGACCCAGTACTTC
TRBJ1-1,TRBD1,-,TRBV10-3,13,CATTQGRNTEAFF,TGTGCCACTACACAGGGGCGGAACACTGAAGCTTTCTTT
TRBJ2-1,-,-,TRBV20-1,13,CTIKGSGYNEQFF,TGCACTATCAAGGGTAGCGGCTACAATGAGCAGTTCTTC
TRBJ2-1,TRBD2,few,TRBV7-2,13,CASSSSGTLKQFF,TGTGCCAGCAGCTCTAGCGGGACGTTGAAGCAGTTCTTC
TRBJ2-5,-,few,TRBV6-5,15,CASTTRDFGQGSQYF,TGTGCCAGCACCACCCGGGACTTCGGGCAAGGGTCCCAGTACTTC
TRBJ2-7,-,once,TRBV24-1,13,CATSDSRVNEQYF,TGTGCCACCAGTGATTCCCGGGTAAACGAGCAGTACTTC
TRBJ2-3,-,-,TRBV10-3,12,CAISEWEDTQYF,TGTGCCATCAGTGAGTGGGAAGATACGCAGTATTTT
TRBJ2-7,-,many,TRBV20-1,11,CSARPDYEQYF,TGCAGTGCTAGGCCCGACTACGAGCAGTACTTC
TRBJ2-1,-,-,TRBV11-1,16,CASSLGSLIYNNEQFF,TGTGCCAGCAGCTTAGGCTCACTAATTTATAACAATGAGCAGTTCTTC
TRBJ2-5,TRBD1,-,TRBV7-9,16,CASSAGDRGGQETQYF,TGTGCCAGCAGCGCGGGGGACAGGGGGGGACAAGAGACCCAGTACTTC
TRBJ1-1,TRBD1,-,TRBV6-5,14,CASRLGTANTEAFF,TGTGCCAGCAGACTTGGGACAGCGAACACTGAAGCTTTCTTT
TRBJ2-2,TRBD2,few,TRBV4-2,15,CASSPLAGNTGELFF,TGTGCCAGCAGCCCGCTAGCGGGGAACACCGGGGAGCTGTTTTTT
TRBJ2-5,-,-,TRBV11-3,14,CASSPRMAYNEQYF,TGTGCCAGCAGCCCCAGGATGGCCTACAATGAGCAGTACTTC
TRBJ2-5,TRBD2,-,TRBV5-1,18,CASSLPPGTSGSRETQYF,TGCGCCAGCAGTCTCCCTCCCGGGACTAGCGGGAGCAGGGAGACCCAGTACTTC
TRBJ2-3,-,-,TRBV7-2,15,CASSETSISTDTQYF,TGTGCCAGCAGCGAAACCAGTATTAGCACAGATACGCAGTATTTT
TRBJ1-2,-,few,TRBV20-1,14,CSASPTDTIYGYTF,TGCAGTGCTTCTCCCACCGACACCATCTATGGCTACACCTTC
TRBJ2-1,-,-,TRBV20-1,13,CSALDSSYNEQFF,TGCAGTGCCTTGGACAGCTCCTACAATGAGCAGTTCTTC
TRBJ1-5,TRBD1,-,TRBV6-2/TRBV6-3,16,CTSSSQGARSNQPQHF,TGTACCAGCAGTTCTCAGGGGGCGCGGAGCAATCAGCCCCAGCATTTT
TRBJ2-2,-,-,TRBV28,15,CASSLPPGNTGELFF,TGTGCCAGCAGTTTGCCTCCAGGGAACACCGGGGAGCTGTTTTTT
TRBJ2-7,-,few,TRBV20-1,14,CSAYRSGHSYEQYF,TGCAGTGCTTACAGATCCGGACACTCCTACGAGCAGTACTTC
TRBJ2-1,TRBD2,once,TRBV4-1,17,CASRRPGTSGSTNGQFF,TGCGCCAGCAGACGTCCCGGGACTAGCGGGAGCACGAATGGGCAGTTCTTC
TRBJ2-1,-,few,TRBV3-1,12,CASSQGPLEQFF,TGTGCCAGCAGCCAAGGGCCGTTAGAGCAGTTCTTC
TRBJ2-1,TRBD1,-,TRBV7-2,16,CASSQSPGQAYNEQFF,TGCGCCAGCAGCCAATCTCCGGGACAGGCCTACAATGAGCAGTTCTTC
TRBJ2-1,-,few,TRBV5-1,16,CASSLDEAVSYNEQFF,TGCGCCAGCAGCTTGGATGAAGCCGTCTCCTACAATGAGCAGTTCTTC
TRBJ2-1,TRBD2,-,TRBV2,15,CASSGGLAEYNEQFF,TGTGCCAGCTCGGGCGGGCTAGCGGAGTACAATGAGCAGTTCTTC
TRBJ1-1,-,few,TRBV12-3/TRBV12-4,15,CASSLAGRFGTEAFF,TGTGCCAGCAGTTTAGCGGGCAGATTTGGCACTGAAGCTTTCTTT
TRBJ2-3,-,-,TRBV7-2,16,CASSLLSGGHTDTKYF,TGTGCCAGCAGCTTACTTTCAGGGGGGCACACAGATACGAAGTATTTT
TRBJ2-7,-,few,TRBV7-2,16,CASSQTRGGARNEQYF,TGTGCCAGCAGCCAGACGCGCGGGGGCGCGAGAAACGAGCAGTACTTC
TRBJ1-2,-,-,TRBV5-1,15,CASSLEGRSNYGYTF,TGCGCCAGCAGCCTCGAGGGACGGTCTAACTATGGCTACACCTTC
TRBJ2-7,-,-,TRBV6-5,14,CASREGLSSYEQYF,TGTGCCAGCAGGGAGGGTCTCAGCTCCTACGAGCAGTACTTC
TRBJ2-5,TRBD2,few,TRBV20-1,16,CSARDPLAGGTETQYF,TGCAGTGCTAGAGATCCCCTAGCGGGAGGGACAGAGACCCAGTACTTC
TRBJ1-2,TRBD1,once,TRBV2,14,CASISTGQGYGYTF,TGTGCCAGTATCTCGACGGGACAGGGATATGGCTACACCTTC
TRBJ2-7,-,-,TRBV28,12,CASSGGIYEQYF,TGTGCCAGCAGTGGGGGGATCTACGAGCAGTACTTC
TRBJ2-7,TRBD1,few,TRBV27,16,CASGLRDRGFSYEQYF,TGTGCCAGCGGCCTTCGGGACAGGGGGTTTTCCTACGAGCAGTACTTC